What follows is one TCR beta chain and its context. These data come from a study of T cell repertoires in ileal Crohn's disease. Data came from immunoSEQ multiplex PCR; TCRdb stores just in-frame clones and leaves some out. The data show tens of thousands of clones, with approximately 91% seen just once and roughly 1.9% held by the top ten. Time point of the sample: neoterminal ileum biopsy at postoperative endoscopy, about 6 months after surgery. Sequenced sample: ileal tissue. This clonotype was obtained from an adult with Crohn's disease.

The CDR3 spells CASSLDSTVGLEQYF. The CDR3 region has the DNA TGTGCCAGCAGTTTGGACAGTACCGTTGGTCTCGAGCAGTACTTC. V gene TRBV28 combines with J gene TRBJ2-7, with D possibly matching TRBD1 (6 bases). The CDR3 contains 15 residues. V was pared by 3 bases and J by 6 bases, with 18 bases between. CDR1 and CDR2 from the germline V gene are MDHEN and SYDVKM.